The text below deals with one T cell receptor beta chain. The antigen remains undetermined. These data come from a study of cytomegalovirus exposure and HLA in healthy donors. The study's findings and limits: It was reported that TCR beta sequences correctly inferred the HLA-A and HLA-B alleles for most subjects. Across all donors, roughly uniform sequencing depth was an assumption of the presence/absence analyses. The authors later found HLA-associated TCR beta chains more clonally expanded than equally common others. Previous analysis showed most TCR beta V segments were productive about 90% or about 30% of the time.

Germline V gives CDR1 ENHRY, CDR2 SYGVKD. The CDR3 loop spans 14 amino acids. V was clipped by 5 bases and J by 1 base; unmatched bases: 4. Amplification used 60 Vbeta primers and 13 Jbeta primers. Here immunoSEQ multiplex PCR was the method, and the copy in TCRdb shows in-frame clones only, minus some. This sample has 150,000 or so clones, with around four fifths found just once. Sequenced: PBMCs. This receptor was obtained from a man younger than 40 in good health and CMV-seronegative. This rearrangement joins TRBV10-3 to TRBJ2-7; 8 bases are a match to TRBD1. The CDR3 sequence: CAISQGAPSYEQYF. CDR3 DNA sequence: TGTGCCATCAGTCAGGGGGCACCATCCTACGAGCAGTACTTC.